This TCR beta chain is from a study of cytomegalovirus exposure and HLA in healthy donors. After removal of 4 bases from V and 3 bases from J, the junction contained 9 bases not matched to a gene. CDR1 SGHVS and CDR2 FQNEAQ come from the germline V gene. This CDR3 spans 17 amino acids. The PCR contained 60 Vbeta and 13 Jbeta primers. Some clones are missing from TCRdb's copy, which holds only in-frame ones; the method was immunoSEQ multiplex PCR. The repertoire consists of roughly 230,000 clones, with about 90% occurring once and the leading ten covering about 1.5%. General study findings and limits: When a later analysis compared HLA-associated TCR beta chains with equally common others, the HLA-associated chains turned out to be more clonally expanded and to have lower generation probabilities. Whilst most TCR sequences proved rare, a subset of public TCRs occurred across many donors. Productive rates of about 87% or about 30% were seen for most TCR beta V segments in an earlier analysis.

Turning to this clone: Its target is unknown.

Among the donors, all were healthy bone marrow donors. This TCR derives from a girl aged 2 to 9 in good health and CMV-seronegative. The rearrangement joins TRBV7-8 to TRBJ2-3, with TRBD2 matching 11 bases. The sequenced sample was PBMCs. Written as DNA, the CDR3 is TGTGCCAGCAGCTCCCCTAGCGGGGGGCGGACGACAGATACGCAGTATTTT. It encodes CASSSPSGGRTTDTQYF.